These 12 T cell receptor beta chains share one sample of origin, sequenced in a study of T cell responses to AZD1222 COVID-19 vaccine. Assay: immunoSEQ multiplex PCR; the TCRdb copy retains only in-frame clones and omits some. The data contain some 170,000 clones, around 93% of them singletons. The sample here was peripheral blood, taken 28 days after the second dose of the MenACWY control vaccine. The receptors come from an adult who received the MenACWY meningococcal vaccine as a control.

The chain joins TRBV3-1 (or the pseudogene TRBV3-2) to TRBJ2-7, with D possibly being TRBD2 (6 bases). V dropped 3 bases and J dropped 9 bases, with 12 bases sitting between them. This CDR3 has 12 residues. The germline V gene encodes CDR1 LGHDT and CDR2 YNNKEL (reference sequence). The CDR3 bases are TGTGCCAGCAGCCACAGGGATAGCGGGCAGTACTTC. Translation: CASSHRDSGQYF.

The chain uses TRBV5-6 and TRBJ1-2; TRBD1 might be the D (5 bases). This CDR3 comprises 13 residues. Per the germline V gene, CDR1 is SGHDT and CDR2 is YYEEEE. V was cut by 4 bases and J by 8 bases, with 15 bases left in between. The CDR3 loop is CASSASGWRGYTF. The CDR3 DNA sequence: TGTGCCAGCAGCGCCTCAGGGTGGCGCGGCTACACCTTC.

This chain uses TRBV7-9 with TRBJ1-2, with D uncertain. Trimming removed 0 bases from V and 8 bases from J, with 10 bases in between. CDR1 and CDR2 (germline): SEHNR, FQNEAQ (reference sequence). The CDR3 consists of 13 residues. This chain's CDR3 is CASSLAVEGGYTF. The CDR3, as DNA: TGTGCCAGCAGCTTAGCAGTGGAAGGGGGCTACACCTTC.

V gene TRBV12-3 or TRBV12-4 combines with J gene TRBJ1-1; TRBD1 agrees at 8 bases. V gave up 6 bases and J gave up 8 bases; unmatched junction bases: 8. This CDR3 region has 13 residues. The CDR3: CASRFGQGGEAFF. The CDR3 region has the DNA TGTGCCAGCAGATTCGGACAGGGCGGGGAAGCTTTCTTT.

The chain has TRBV6-2 or TRBV6-3 and TRBJ1-5; the D is unclear. The CDR3 contains 13 residues. The germline V gene has CDR1 MNHEY and CDR2 SVGEGT. V was shortened by 6 bases and J by 0 bases, with 6 bases between the two germline ends. CDR3 DNA: TGTGCCAGCAGCGGTAATAGCAATCAGCCCCAGCATTTT. It encodes CASSGNSNQPQHF.

V and J are TRBV5-4 and TRBJ1-2; TRBD1 agrees at 8 bases. The V gene end was trimmed by 1 base and the J gene end by 7 bases; junction bases not matched to a gene: 3. Germline CDR1 and CDR2: SGHNT and YYREEE (reference sequence). The CDR3 is made up of 13 amino acids. Written as DNA, the CDR3 is TGTGCCAGCAGCTTGTATGACAGGGGTGGCTACACCTTC. Protein: CASSLYDRGGYTF.

The V gene is TRBV12-3 or TRBV12-4, the J gene TRBJ2-2; D gene uncertain. V shed 1 base and J shed 6 bases, with 6 bases lying between them. This CDR3 comprises 13 residues. The CDR3 DNA reads TGTGCCAGCAGTTTAGAAGGACCCGGGGAGCTGTTTTTT. Translating gives CASSLEGPGELFF.

This chain links TRBV7-9 with TRBJ1-2; no firm D call. CDR3 size: 14 residues. Germline CDR1 is SEHNR and CDR2 is FQNEAQ (reference sequence). Deletions cut 1 base from V and 0 bases from J, with 6 bases between. CDR3 amino acids: CASSLEQSNYGYTF. CDR3 bases: TGTGCCAGCAGCTTAGAGCAGTCTAACTATGGCTACACCTTC.

The V call is TRBV6-5, the J call TRBJ1-6; D uncertain. Germline V gene sequence: CDR1 MNHEY, CDR2 SVGAGI. The CDR3 has 15 amino acids. The V end lost 5 bases, the J end lost 10 bases, and 18 bases lay between the germline ends. This CDR3 reads CASSPETREGSPLHF. The CDR3 region has the DNA TGTGCCAGCAGTCCAGAGACAAGGGAAGGGTCACCCCTCCACTTT.

The V and J genes are TRBV5-6 and TRBJ1-2; 9 positions match TRBD1. Germline V CDR1 and CDR2: SGHDT, YYEEEE. The ends lost 4 bases at V and 4 bases at J; junction bases unmatched: 2. This CDR3 contains 13 residues. The CDR3, as DNA: TGTGCCAGCAGCCTGGACAGGGGCTATGGCTACACCTTC. Protein product: CASSLDRGYGYTF.

The V and J genes are TRBV23-1 and TRBJ1-5, with D perhaps TRBD1 (5 bases). TRBV23-1 is marked as an open reading frame, function uncertain. This CDR3 is 14 amino acids long. Trimming removed 5 bases at V and 5 bases at J, with 13 bases between. CDR3 nucleotides: TGCGCCAGCAGTTGTCAGGGAGGGGATCAGCCCCAGCATTTT. Protein product: CASSCQGGDQPQHF.

The chain joins TRBV27 to TRBJ1-2; 8 bases are shared with TRBD1. CDR1 MNHEY and CDR2 SMNVEV come from the germline V gene (reference sequence). This CDR3 contains 16 residues. With 6 bases clipped from V and 3 bases from J, the junction kept 12 bases outside the gene matches. CDR3 in amino acids: CASSRYQGARDYGYTF. Written as DNA, the CDR3 is TGTGCCAGCAGCCGTTATCAGGGGGCTAGAGACTATGGCTACACCTTC.